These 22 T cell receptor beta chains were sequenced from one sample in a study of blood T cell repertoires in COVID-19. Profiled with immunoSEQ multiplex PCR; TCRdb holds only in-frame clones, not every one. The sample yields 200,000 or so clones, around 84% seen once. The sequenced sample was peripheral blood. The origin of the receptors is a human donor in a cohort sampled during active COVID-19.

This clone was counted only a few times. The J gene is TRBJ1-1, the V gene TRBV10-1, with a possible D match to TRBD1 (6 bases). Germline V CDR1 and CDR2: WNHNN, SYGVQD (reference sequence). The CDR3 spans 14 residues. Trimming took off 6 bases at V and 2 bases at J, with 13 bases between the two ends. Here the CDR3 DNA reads TGCGCCAGCAGCCTCGGACAGAGAAACACTGAAGCTTTCTTT. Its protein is CASSLGQRNTEAFF.

CDR3 sequence: CASSSQSSPPYDNEQFF. The DNA of the CDR3 is TGTGCCAGCAGTTCCCAGTCTAGTCCCCCGTATGACAATGAGCAGTTCTTC. The genes are TRBV27 and TRBJ2-1; D gene uncertain. V was shortened by 4 bases and J by 5 bases, with 21 bases between the two germline ends. The germline CDR1 and CDR2 sequences are MNHEY and SMNVEV (reference sequence). The CDR3 length is 17 residues.

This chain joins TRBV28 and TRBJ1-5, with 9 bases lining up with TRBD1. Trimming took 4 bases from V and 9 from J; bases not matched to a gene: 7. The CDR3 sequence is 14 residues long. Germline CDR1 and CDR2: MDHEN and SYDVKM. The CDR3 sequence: CASSSGDRVGPQHF. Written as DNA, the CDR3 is TGTGCCAGCAGTTCGGGGGACAGGGTTGGGCCCCAGCATTTT.

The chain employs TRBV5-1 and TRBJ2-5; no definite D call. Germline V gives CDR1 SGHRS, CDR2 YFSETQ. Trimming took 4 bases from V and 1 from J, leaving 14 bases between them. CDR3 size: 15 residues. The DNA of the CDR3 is TGCGCCAGCAGCCTCCCCAATCAGGCCCAAGAGACCCAGTACTTC. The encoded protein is CASSLPNQAQETQYF.

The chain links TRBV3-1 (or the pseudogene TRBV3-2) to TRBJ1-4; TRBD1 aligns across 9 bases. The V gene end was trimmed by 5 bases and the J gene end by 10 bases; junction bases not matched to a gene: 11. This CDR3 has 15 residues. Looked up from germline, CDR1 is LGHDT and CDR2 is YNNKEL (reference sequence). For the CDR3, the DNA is TGTGCCAGCAGCTTCGCGGGACAGGGTGAGGGAAAACTGTTTTTT. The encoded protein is CASSFAGQGEGKLFF.

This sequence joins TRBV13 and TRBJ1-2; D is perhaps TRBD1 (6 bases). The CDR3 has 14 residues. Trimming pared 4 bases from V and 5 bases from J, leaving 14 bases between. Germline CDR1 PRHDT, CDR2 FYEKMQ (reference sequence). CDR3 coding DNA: TGTGCCAGCAGCTCCTTCTCAGGGGAGTATGGCTACACCTTC. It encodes CASSSFSGEYGYTF.

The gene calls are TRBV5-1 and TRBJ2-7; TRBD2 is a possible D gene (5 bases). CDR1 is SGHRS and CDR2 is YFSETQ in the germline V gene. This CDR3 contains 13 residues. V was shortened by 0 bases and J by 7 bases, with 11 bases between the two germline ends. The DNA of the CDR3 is TGCGCCAGCAGCTTGGTAGTCTCGGGGGAGCAGTACTTC. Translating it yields CASSLVVSGEQYF.

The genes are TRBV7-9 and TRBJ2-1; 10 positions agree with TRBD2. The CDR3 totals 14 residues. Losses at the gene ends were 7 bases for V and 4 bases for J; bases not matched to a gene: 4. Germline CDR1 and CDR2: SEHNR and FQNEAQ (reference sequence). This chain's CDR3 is CASTDSGRYNEQFF. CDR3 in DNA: TGTGCCAGCACGGATAGCGGGAGGTACAATGAGCAGTTCTTC.

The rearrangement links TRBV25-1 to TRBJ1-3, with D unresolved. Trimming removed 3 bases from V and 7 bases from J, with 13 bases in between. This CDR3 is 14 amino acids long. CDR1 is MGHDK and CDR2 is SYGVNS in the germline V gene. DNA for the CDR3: TGTGCCAGCAGTGAGCGGGGAATAGGTAACACCATATATTTT. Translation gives CASSERGIGNTIYF.

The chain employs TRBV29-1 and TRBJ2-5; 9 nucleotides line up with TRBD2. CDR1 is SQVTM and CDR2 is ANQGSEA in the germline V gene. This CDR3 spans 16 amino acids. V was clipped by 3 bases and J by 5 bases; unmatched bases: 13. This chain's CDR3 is CSVEFVAGGPEETQYF. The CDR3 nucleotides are TGCAGCGTTGAGTTCGTGGCGGGAGGGCCGGAGGAGACCCAGTACTTC.

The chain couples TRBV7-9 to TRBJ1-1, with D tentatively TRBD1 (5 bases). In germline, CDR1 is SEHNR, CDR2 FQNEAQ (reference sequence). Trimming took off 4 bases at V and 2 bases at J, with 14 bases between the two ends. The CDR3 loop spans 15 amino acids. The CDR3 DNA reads TGTGCCAGCAGCTCGGGGGGAAGGGGTAACACTGAAGCTTTCTTT. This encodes CASSSGGRGNTEAFF.

The CDR3 here is CASSTSGTRGETQYF. The DNA of the CDR3 is TGTGCCAGTAGTACTTCCGGGACTAGGGGGGAGACCCAGTACTTC. V gene TRBV19 combines with J gene TRBJ2-5; TRBD2 matches 8 bases. The germline V gene has CDR1 LNHDA and CDR2 SQIVND (reference sequence). This CDR3 has 15 amino acids. V dropped 4 bases and J dropped 5; count of bases not matched to a gene: 9.

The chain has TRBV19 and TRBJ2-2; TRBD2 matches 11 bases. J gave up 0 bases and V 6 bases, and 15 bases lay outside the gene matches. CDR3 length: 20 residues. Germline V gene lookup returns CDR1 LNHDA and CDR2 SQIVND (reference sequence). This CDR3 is CASSYSGRAITSSNTGELFF. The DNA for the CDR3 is TGTGCCAGTAGCTATAGCGGGAGGGCAATTACTTCATCGAACACCGGGGAGCTGTTTTTT.

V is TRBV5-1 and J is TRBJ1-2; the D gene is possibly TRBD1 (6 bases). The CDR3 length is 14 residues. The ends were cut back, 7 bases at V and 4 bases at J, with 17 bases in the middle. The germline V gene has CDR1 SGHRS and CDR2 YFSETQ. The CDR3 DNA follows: TGCGCCAGCCGCCCCAGGGGAGGGTCCTATGGCTACACCTTC. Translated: CASRPRGGSYGYTF.

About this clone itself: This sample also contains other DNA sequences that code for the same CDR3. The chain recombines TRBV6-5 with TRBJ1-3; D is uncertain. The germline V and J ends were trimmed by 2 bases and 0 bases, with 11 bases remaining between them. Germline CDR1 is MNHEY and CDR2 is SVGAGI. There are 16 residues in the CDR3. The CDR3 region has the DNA TGTGCCAGCAGTTACCTAGGTCCCACCTCTGGAAACACCATATATTTT. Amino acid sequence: CASSYLGPTSGNTIYF.

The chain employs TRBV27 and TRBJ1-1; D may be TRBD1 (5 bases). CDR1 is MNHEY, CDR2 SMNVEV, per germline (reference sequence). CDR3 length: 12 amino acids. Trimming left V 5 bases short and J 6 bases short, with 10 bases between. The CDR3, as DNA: TGTGCCAGCAGTGGACATAGGGCTGAAGCTTTCTTT. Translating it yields CASSGHRAEAFF.

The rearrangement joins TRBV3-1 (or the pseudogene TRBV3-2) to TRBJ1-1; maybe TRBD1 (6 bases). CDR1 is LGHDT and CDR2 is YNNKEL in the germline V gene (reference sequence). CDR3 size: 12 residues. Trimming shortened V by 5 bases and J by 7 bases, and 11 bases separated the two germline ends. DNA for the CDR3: TGTGCCAGCAGCACACTCAGGGGTGAAGCTTTCTTT. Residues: CASSTLRGEAFF.

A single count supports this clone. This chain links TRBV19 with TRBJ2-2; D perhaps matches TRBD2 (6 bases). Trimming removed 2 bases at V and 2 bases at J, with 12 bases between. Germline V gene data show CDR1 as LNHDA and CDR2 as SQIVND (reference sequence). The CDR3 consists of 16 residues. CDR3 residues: CASSILGRRNTGELFF. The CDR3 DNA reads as TGTGCCAGTAGTATATTAGGGAGGCGAAACACCGGGGAGCTGTTTTTT.

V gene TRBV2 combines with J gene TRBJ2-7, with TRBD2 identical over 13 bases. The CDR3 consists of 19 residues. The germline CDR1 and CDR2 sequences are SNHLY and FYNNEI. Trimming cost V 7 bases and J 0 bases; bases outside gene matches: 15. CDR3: CASKQPGLAGQSSSYEQYF. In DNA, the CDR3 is TGTGCCAGCAAGCAGCCGGGACTAGCGGGACAAAGTAGCTCCTACGAGCAGTACTTC.

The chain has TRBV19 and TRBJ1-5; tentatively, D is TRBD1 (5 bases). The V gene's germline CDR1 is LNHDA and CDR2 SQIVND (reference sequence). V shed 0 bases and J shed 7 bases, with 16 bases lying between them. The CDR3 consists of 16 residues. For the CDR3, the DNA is TGTGCCAGTAGTATAGATGACCGGGGGTCTAGACAGCCCCAGCATTTT. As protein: CASSIDDRGSRQPQHF.

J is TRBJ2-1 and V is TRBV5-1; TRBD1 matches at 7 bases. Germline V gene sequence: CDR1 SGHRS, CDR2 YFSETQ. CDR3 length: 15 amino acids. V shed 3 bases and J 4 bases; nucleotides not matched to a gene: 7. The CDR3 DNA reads TGCGCCAGCAGCTGGACAGGTGTAGGTTACAATGAGCAGTTCTTC. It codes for CASSWTGVGYNEQFF.

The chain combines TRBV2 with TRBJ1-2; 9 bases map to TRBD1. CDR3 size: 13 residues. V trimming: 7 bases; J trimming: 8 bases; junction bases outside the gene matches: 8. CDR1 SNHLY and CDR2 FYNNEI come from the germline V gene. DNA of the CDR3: TGTGCCAGCACCGGACAGGGGACGGGAGGCTACACCTTC. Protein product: CASTGQGTGGYTF.